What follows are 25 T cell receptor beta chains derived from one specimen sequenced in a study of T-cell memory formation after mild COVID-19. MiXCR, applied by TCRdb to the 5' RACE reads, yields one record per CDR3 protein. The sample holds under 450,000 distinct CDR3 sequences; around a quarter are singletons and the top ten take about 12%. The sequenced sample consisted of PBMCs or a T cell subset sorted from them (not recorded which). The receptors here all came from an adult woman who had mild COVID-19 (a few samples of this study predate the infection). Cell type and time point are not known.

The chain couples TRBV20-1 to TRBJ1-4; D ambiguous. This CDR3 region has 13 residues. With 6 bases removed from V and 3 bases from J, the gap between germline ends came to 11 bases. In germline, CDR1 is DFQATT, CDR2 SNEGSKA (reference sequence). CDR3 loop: CSAYAGSNEKLFF. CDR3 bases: TGCAGTGCCTACGCCGGGTCTAATGAAAAACTGTTTTTT.

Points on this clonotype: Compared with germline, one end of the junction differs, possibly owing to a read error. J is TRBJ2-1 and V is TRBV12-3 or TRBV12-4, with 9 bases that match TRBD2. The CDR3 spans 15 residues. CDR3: CDSSPLAGTYNEQFF. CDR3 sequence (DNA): TGTGACAGCAGTCCTCTAGCGGGGACCTACAATGAGCAGTTCTTC.

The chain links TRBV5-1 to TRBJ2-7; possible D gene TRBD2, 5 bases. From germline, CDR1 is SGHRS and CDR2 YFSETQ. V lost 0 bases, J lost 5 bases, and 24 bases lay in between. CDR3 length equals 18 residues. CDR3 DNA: TGCGCCAGCAGCTTGGCTGGGGTAATAATGCCGCAGGAGGACGAGCAGTACTTC. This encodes CASSLAGVIMPQEDEQYF.

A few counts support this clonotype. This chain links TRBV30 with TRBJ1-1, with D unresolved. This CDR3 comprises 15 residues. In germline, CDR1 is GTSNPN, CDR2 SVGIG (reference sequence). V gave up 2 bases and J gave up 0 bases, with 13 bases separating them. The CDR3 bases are TGTGCCTGGAGTTTGAAGCGCGGGGTGAACACTGAAGCTTTCTTT. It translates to CAWSLKRGVNTEAFF.

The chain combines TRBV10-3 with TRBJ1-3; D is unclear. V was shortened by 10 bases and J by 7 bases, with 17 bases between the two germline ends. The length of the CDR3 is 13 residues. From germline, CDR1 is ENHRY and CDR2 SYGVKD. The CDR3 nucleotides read TGTGCCACCCGCCCAAGAATCGGGAACACCATATATTTT. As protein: CATRPRIGNTIYF.

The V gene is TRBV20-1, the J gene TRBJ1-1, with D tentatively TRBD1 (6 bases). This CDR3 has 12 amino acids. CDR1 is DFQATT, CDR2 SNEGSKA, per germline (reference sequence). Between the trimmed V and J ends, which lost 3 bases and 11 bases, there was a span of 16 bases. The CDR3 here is CSARVTGTSAFF. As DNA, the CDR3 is TGCAGTGCTAGGGTTACAGGGACTTCGGCTTTCTTT.

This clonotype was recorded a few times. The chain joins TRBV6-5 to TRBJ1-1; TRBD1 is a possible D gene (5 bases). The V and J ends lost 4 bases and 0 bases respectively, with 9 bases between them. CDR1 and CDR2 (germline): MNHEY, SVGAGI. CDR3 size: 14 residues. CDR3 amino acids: CASSLRQLNTEAFF. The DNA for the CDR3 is TGTGCCAGCAGTTTACGACAGTTGAACACTGAAGCTTTCTTT.

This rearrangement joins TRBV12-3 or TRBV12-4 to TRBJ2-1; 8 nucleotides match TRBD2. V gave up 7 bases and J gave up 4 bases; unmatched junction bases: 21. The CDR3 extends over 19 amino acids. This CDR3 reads CASNPVKDGTRGIYNEQFF. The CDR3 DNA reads TGTGCCAGCAATCCAGTTAAGGACGGGACTAGGGGAATTTACAATGAGCAGTTCTTC.

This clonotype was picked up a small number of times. CDR3 DNA sequence: TGTGCCAGCAGCTTAGGCCGACTAGCGGGGACCCAAGAGACCCAGTACTTC. Translation: CASSLGRLAGTQETQYF. This chain connects TRBV13 to TRBJ2-5, with 11 bases that match TRBD2. CDR3 length equals 17 residues. Per germline, CDR1 PRHDT and CDR2 FYEKMQ (reference sequence). The V and J ends lost 0 bases and 1 base, in that order; junction bases with no gene match: 4.

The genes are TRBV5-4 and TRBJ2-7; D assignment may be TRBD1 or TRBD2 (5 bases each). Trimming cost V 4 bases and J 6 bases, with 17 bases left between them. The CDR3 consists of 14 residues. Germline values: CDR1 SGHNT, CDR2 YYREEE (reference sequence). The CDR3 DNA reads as TGTGCCAGCAGCCAGGCCGGGACCCGGGGCGAGCAGTACTTC. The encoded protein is CASSQAGTRGEQYF.

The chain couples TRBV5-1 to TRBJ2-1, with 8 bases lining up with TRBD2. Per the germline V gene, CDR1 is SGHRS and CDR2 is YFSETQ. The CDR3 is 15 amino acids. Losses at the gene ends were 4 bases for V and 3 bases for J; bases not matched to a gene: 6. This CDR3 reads CASSPGAGGYNEQFF. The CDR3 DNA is TGCGCCAGCAGCCCGGGGGCGGGGGGCTACAATGAGCAGTTCTTC.

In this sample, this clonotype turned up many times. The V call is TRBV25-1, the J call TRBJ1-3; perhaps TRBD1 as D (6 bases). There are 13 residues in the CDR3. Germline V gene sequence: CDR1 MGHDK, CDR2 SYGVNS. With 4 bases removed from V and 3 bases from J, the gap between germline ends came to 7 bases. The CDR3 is CASSGGLGNTIYF. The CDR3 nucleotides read TGTGCCAGCAGTGGGGGGCTTGGAAACACCATATATTTT.

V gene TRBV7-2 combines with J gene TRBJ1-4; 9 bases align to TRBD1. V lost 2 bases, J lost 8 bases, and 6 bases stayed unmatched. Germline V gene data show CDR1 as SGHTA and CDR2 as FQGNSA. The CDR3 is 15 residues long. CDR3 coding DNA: TGTGCCAGCAGCTTACAGGACAGGGGAGGGGAAAAACTGTTTTTT. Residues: CASSLQDRGGEKLFF.

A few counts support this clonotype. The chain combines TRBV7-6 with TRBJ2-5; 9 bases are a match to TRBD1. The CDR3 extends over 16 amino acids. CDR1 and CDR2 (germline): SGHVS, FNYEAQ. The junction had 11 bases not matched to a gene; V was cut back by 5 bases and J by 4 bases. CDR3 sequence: CASSNSGTGNLETQYF. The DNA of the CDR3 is TGTGCCAGCAGCAATTCCGGGACAGGGAACCTAGAGACCCAGTACTTC.

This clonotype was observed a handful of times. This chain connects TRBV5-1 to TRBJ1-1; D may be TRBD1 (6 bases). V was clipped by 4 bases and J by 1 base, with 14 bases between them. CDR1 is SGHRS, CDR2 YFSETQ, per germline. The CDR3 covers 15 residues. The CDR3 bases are TGCGCCAGCAGCCCCGACGGACAGTCGAACACTGAAGCTTTCTTT. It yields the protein CASSPDGQSNTEAFF.

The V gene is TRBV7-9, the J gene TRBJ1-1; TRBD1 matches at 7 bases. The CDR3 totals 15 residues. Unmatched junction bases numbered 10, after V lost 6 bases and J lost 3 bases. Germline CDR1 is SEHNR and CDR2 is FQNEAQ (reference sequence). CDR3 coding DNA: TGTGCCAGCAGTCTCTGGAGGGGGCCGGACACTGAAGCTTTCTTT. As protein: CASSLWRGPDTEAFF.

In DNA form, the CDR3 reads TGCAGTGCTTTGACCCTACAGGGTTTCGGAAACACCATATATTTT. Encoded protein: CSALTLQGFGNTIYF. The gene calls are TRBV20-1 and TRBJ1-3; tentative D call: TRBD1 (6 bases). The CDR3 is made up of 15 amino acids. Germline V CDR1 and CDR2: DFQATT, SNEGSKA (reference sequence). The V end was cut by 5 bases, the J end by 4 bases, with 18 bases between.

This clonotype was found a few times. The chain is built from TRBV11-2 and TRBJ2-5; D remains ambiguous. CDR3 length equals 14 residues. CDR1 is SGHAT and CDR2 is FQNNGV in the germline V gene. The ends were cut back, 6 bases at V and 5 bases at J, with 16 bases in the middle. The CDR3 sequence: CASRSTQTRETQYF. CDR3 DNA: TGTGCCAGCAGATCGACCCAGACTCGGGAGACCCAGTACTTC.

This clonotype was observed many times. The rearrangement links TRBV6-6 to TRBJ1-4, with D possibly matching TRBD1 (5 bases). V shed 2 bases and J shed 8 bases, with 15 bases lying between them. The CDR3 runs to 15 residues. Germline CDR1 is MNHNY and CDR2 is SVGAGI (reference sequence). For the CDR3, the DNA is TGTGCCAGCAGTTACAGGGAGGCAGAGGGGGAAAAACTGTTTTTT. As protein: CASSYREAEGEKLFF.

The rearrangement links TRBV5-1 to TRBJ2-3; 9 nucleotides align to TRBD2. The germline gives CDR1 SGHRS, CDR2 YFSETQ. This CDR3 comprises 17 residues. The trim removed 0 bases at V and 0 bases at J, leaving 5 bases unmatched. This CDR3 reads CASSLGLADTSTDTQYF. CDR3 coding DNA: TGCGCCAGCAGCTTGGGACTAGCGGACACTAGCACAGATACGCAGTATTTT.

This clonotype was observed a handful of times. The CDR3: CASTPGRRSFNYGYTF. Written as DNA, the CDR3 is TGTGCCAGCACCCCGGGCAGGCGAAGCTTTAACTATGGCTACACCTTC. V and J are TRBV12-3 or TRBV12-4 and TRBJ1-2; no clear D. This CDR3 has 16 amino acids. Trimming took off 7 bases at V and 1 base at J, with 19 bases between the two ends.

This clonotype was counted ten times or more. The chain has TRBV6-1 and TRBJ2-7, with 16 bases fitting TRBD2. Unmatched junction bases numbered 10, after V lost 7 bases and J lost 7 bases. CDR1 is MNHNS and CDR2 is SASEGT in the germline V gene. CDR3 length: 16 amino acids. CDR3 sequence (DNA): TGTGCCAGCATAAAGGGACTAGCGGGGGGGCCTCGAGAGCAGTACTTC. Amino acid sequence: CASIKGLAGGPREQYF.

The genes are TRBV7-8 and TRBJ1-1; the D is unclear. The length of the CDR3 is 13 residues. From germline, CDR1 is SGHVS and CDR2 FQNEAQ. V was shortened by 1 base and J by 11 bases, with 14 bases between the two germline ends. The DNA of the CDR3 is TGTGCCAGCAGCTTAGTAGCCGCCCAGGAGGCTTTCTTT. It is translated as CASSLVAAQEAFF.

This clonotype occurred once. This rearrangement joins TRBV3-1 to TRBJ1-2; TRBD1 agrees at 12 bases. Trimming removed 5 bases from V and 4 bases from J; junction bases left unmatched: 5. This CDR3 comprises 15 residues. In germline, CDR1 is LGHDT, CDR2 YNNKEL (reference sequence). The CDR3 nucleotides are TGTGCCAGCAGCTCACAGGGACAGGGGGCCTATGGCTACACCTTC. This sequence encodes CASSSQGQGAYGYTF. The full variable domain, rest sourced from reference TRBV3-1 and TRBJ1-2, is DTAVSQTPKYLVTQMGNDKSIKCEQNLGHDTMYWYKQDSKKFLKIMFSYNNKELIINETVPNRFSPKSPDKAHLNLHINSLELGDSAVYFCASSSQGQGAYGYTFGSGTRLTVV.

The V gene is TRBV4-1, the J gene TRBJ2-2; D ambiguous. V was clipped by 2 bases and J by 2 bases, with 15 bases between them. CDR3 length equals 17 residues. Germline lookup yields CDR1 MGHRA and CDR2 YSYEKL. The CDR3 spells CASSQQDRSINTGELFF. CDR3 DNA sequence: TGCGCCAGCAGCCAACAAGATAGATCGATAAACACCGGGGAGCTGTTTTTT.